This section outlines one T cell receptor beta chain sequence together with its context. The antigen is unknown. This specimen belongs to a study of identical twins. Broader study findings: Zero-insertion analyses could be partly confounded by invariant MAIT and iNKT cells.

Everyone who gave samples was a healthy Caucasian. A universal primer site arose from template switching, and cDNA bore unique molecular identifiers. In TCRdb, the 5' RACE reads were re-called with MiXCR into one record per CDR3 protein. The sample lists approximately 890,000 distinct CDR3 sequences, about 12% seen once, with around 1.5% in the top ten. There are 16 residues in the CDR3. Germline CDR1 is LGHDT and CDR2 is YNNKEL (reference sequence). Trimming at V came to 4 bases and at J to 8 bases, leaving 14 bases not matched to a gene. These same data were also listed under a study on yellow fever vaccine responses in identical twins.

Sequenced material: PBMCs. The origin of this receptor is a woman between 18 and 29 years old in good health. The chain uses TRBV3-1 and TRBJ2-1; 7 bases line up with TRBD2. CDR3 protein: CASSPPLGGGSDEQFF. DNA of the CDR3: TGTGCCAGCAGCCCCCCTTTGGGCGGGGGATCCGATGAGCAGTTCTTC.